The 28 T cell receptor beta chains below come from one sample, sequenced in a study of T cell changes during pregnancy in multiple sclerosis. Clones were sequenced by immunoSEQ multiplex PCR, and TCRdb holds only the in-frame ones, with some missing. The sample gives approximately 100,000 clones, about 92% of which show up once; 1% to 1.5% is in the top ten. The sample in question was peripheral blood, obtained in the second trimester of pregnancy. These receptor sequences come from a female donor with multiple sclerosis, enrolled in a pregnancy study.

The rearrangement joins TRBV7-6 to TRBJ2-1; 10 bases are a match to TRBD2. Germline CDR1 is SGHVS and CDR2 is FNYEAQ. Unmatched junction bases numbered 5, after V lost 3 bases and J lost 3 bases. There are 16 residues in the CDR3. The CDR3 loop is CASSLAASGGYNEQFF. CDR3 sequence (DNA): TGTGCCAGCAGCTTGGCTGCTAGCGGGGGCTACAATGAGCAGTTCTTC.

This chain connects TRBV18 to TRBJ1-1, with TRBD1 as a possible D gene (6 bases). From germline, CDR1 is KGHSH and CDR2 LQKENI. The CDR3 covers 14 residues. The germline V and J ends were trimmed by 3 bases and 1 base, with 9 bases remaining between them. This CDR3 reads CASSPGAPNTEAFF. The CDR3 bases are TGTGCCAGCTCACCGGGGGCCCCGAACACTGAAGCTTTCTTT.

V usage is TRBV30 and J usage is TRBJ1-1; 7 bases line up with TRBD1. The ends lost 5 bases at V and 3 bases at J; junction bases unmatched: 6. Germline values: CDR1 GTSNPN, CDR2 SVGIG (reference sequence). This CDR3 has 13 residues. The CDR3 DNA follows: TGTGCCTGGCAGGACAGGAGGGACACTGAAGCTTTCTTT. This encodes CAWQDRRDTEAFF.

J is TRBJ1-1 and V is TRBV2; 9 bases agree with TRBD1. The trim removed 1 base at V and 5 bases at J, leaving 5 bases unmatched. The CDR3 has 15 amino acids. Germline assignment: CDR1 SNHLY and CDR2 FYNNEI. The CDR3 nucleotides read TGTGCCAGCAGTGAAGGGGGACAGGGACGGACTGAAGCTTTCTTT. Its translation: CASSEGGQGRTEAFF.

The chain uses TRBV5-1 and TRBJ2-3; D gene uncertain. Germline loops: CDR1 SGHRS, CDR2 YFSETQ. The CDR3 is 14 amino acids. Trimming stripped 0 bases from V and 2 bases from J, with 7 bases between. CDR3 protein: CASSLDYNTDTQYF. The CDR3 DNA reads TGCGCCAGCAGCTTGGACTACAACACAGATACGCAGTATTTT.

This sequence joins TRBV2 and TRBJ1-1; D possibly corresponds to TRBD1 (6 bases). V was cut by 4 bases and J by 5 bases, with 14 bases left in between. This CDR3 has 14 amino acids. Looked up from germline, CDR1 is SNHLY and CDR2 is FYNNEI. CDR3 sequence: CASSVGGAKTEAFF. Written as DNA, the CDR3 is TGTGCCAGCAGTGTTGGGGGGGCGAAAACTGAAGCTTTCTTT.

This sequence joins TRBV7-6 and TRBJ2-5; a possible D gene is TRBD2 (6 bases). Trimming took off 2 bases at V and 4 bases at J, with 8 bases between the two ends. Germline V CDR1 and CDR2: SGHVS, FNYEAQ. This CDR3 comprises 13 residues. CDR3 residues: CASSLWRGETQYF. CDR3 bases: TGTGCCAGCAGCTTATGGCGGGGAGAGACCCAGTACTTC.

The CDR3: CASSLPTGGGTEAFF. DNA for the CDR3: TGTGCCAGCAGCCTACCCACAGGGGGAGGCACTGAAGCTTTCTTT. The V gene is TRBV28, the J gene TRBJ1-1; 8 bases agree with TRBD1. This CDR3 is 15 amino acids long. V shed 6 bases and J 4 bases; nucleotides not matched to a gene: 10. The germline gives CDR1 MDHEN, CDR2 SYDVKM.

The V call is TRBV5-1, the J call TRBJ2-3; D is undetermined. The CDR3 contains 13 residues. Germline V gene data show CDR1 as SGHRS and CDR2 as YFSETQ. V lost 4 bases to trimming and J lost 0 bases, with 6 bases between them. The CDR3 bases are TGCGCCAGCAGCCCCTATAGCACAGATACGCAGTATTTT. Its protein product is CASSPYSTDTQYF.

The rearrangement links TRBV25-1 to TRBJ1-1, with a weak D call TRBD1 (6 bases). Germline CDR1 is MGHDK and CDR2 is SYGVNS. There are 14 residues in the CDR3. Trimming took 1 base from V and 8 from J, leaving 14 bases between them. The CDR3 reads CASSEFISGTEAFF. In DNA, the CDR3 is TGTGCCAGCAGTGAATTTATTAGCGGGACAGAAGCTTTCTTT.

The chain links TRBV9 to TRBJ2-1; the match to TRBD2 covers 11 bases. The length of the CDR3 is 16 residues. V lost 4 bases to trimming and J lost 2 bases; unmatched junction nucleotides: 5. Germline V gene sequence: CDR1 SGDLS, CDR2 YYNGEE. The CDR3 nucleotides are TGTGCCAGCAGCTTAGCGGGAGGGCCCCCCTACAATGAGCAGTTCTTC. Translated: CASSLAGGPPYNEQFF. Full variable domain (rest looked up from reference TRBV9 and TRBJ2-1): DSGVTQTPKHLITATGQRVTLRCSPRSGDLSVYWYQQSLDQGLQFLIQYYNGEERAKGNILERFSAQQFPDLHSELNLSSLELGDSALYFCASSLAGGPPYNEQFFGPGTRLTVL.

V gene TRBV5-1 combines with J gene TRBJ1-3; possible D gene TRBD1, 5 bases. Trimming left V 4 bases short and J 4 bases short, with 9 bases between. CDR1 is SGHRS and CDR2 is YFSETQ in the germline V gene. The CDR3 contains 13 residues. CDR3 nucleotide sequence: TGCGCCAGCAGCACCGGACACGGAAACACCATATATTTT. Protein sequence: CASSTGHGNTIYF.

The chain has TRBV9 and TRBJ1-2, with 10 bases aligning to TRBD1. CDR1 is SGDLS and CDR2 is YYNGEE in the germline V gene. The CDR3 length is 15 residues. Germline trimming cut 2 bases from V and 8 bases from J; bases unmatched to any gene: 9. The CDR3 protein is CASSVNPGTGEGYTF. CDR3 nucleotides: TGTGCCAGCAGCGTTAATCCCGGGACAGGGGAAGGCTACACCTTC.

V and J are TRBV11-2 and TRBJ2-5, with D perhaps TRBD1 (6 bases). This CDR3 spans 15 amino acids. The V and J ends lost 1 base and 3 bases respectively, with 12 bases between them. The germline CDR1 and CDR2 sequences are SGHAT and FQNNGV. CDR3 residues: CASSLGARQEETQYF. In DNA form, the CDR3 reads TGTGCCAGCAGCTTAGGTGCCAGACAGGAAGAGACCCAGTACTTC.

This sequence joins TRBV7-3 and TRBJ2-5; 12 nucleotides line up with TRBD2. The germline CDR1 and CDR2 sequences are SGHTA and FQGTGA. J gave up 7 bases and V 1 base, and 10 bases lay outside the gene matches. The CDR3 covers 17 residues. CDR3 DNA sequence: TGTGCCAGCAGCTTAAGGCTAGCGGGAGGGCCCGAGGGGACCCAGTACTTC. Its protein product is CASSLRLAGGPEGTQYF.

This clone was recorded only once. V is TRBV7-3 and J is TRBJ1-5; TRBD1 aligns across 8 bases. The CDR3 contains 16 residues. Unmatched junction bases numbered 7, after V lost 6 bases and J lost 0 bases. Germline-derived CDR1 and CDR2 are SGHTA and FQGTGA. CDR3 DNA sequence: TGTGCCAGCAGTCCCAAGACAGGGGATAGCAATCAGCCCCAGCATTTT. Protein product: CASSPKTGDSNQPQHF.

The chain has TRBV7-9 and TRBJ2-1, with 10 bases aligning to TRBD2. CDR3 length equals 15 residues. Trimming took 5 bases from V and 3 from J; bases not matched to a gene: 4. Per the germline V gene, CDR1 is SEHNR and CDR2 is FQNEAQ (reference sequence). The CDR3 sequence: CASSLGLAVYNEQFF. The CDR3, as DNA: TGTGCCAGCAGCCTTGGACTAGCGGTCTACAATGAGCAGTTCTTC.

The chain employs TRBV7-9 and TRBJ1-2; a weak D match, TRBD1 (5 bases). This CDR3 is built from 14 residues. V was shortened by 1 base and J by 6 bases, with 12 bases between the two germline ends. Looked up from germline, CDR1 is SEHNR and CDR2 is FQNEAQ (reference sequence). The DNA for the CDR3 is TGTGCCAGCAGCTTAGATGCAGGGAACAATGGCTACACCTTC. Its translation: CASSLDAGNNGYTF.

J is TRBJ2-2 and V is TRBV18; D gene uncertain. Germline values: CDR1 KGHSH, CDR2 LQKENI. This CDR3 contains 15 residues. V was pared by 3 bases and J by 6 bases, with 14 bases between. CDR3 coding DNA: TGTGCCAGCTCACCCCTCCCGCCCCTATCCGGGGAGCTGTTTTTT. Translation: CASSPLPPLSGELFF.

The chain employs TRBV2 and TRBJ2-1, with 9 bases identical to TRBD2. The CDR3 loop spans 14 amino acids. Germline CDR1 is SNHLY and CDR2 is FYNNEI. Germline trimming cut 4 bases from V and 9 bases from J; bases unmatched to any gene: 7. DNA of the CDR3: TGTGCCAGCAGTGTGGGCGGGAGGGCGGGTGAGCAGTTCTTC. Translated, it gives CASSVGGRAGEQFF.

The V gene is TRBV6-6, the J gene TRBJ2-5, with TRBD1 matching 8 bases. CDR1 and CDR2 (germline): MNHNY, SVGAGI (reference sequence). The CDR3 is 13 residues long. V dropped 11 bases and J dropped 2; count of bases not matched to a gene: 7. The CDR3 spells CAGSGTGQETQYF. CDR3 sequence (DNA): TGTGCCGGTTCCGGGACAGGACAAGAGACCCAGTACTTC.

V and J are TRBV29-1 and TRBJ1-4; D unclear. In germline, CDR1 is SQVTM, CDR2 ANQGSEA. This CDR3 region has 13 residues. Trimming pared 6 bases from V and 7 bases from J, leaving 15 bases between. CDR3 sequence (DNA): TGCAGCGTGATGGGGAAGGGAGGTGAAAAACTGTTTTTT. It yields the protein CSVMGKGGEKLFF.

CDR3 DNA sequence: TGTGCCATCAGTGAGTCGGGGGGCGGGAGCTATGGCTACACCTTC. As protein: CAISESGGGSYGYTF. The chain employs TRBV10-3 and TRBJ1-2; possible D gene TRBD1, 6 bases. CDR1 and CDR2 from the germline V gene are ENHRY and SYGVKD. This CDR3 region has 15 residues. V dropped 0 bases and J dropped 4 bases, with 12 bases sitting between them.

This rearrangement joins TRBV7-8 to TRBJ2-3; D is uncertain. This CDR3 contains 15 residues. V was cut by 2 bases and J by 3 bases, with 12 bases left in between. The V gene's germline CDR1 is SGHVS and CDR2 FQNEAQ. The CDR3 DNA sequence: TGTGCCAGCAGCTTATCCTCAGCCGGGACAGATACGCAGTATTTT. Its translation is CASSLSSAGTDTQYF.

CDR3 in DNA: TGTGCCAGCAGCCCAGGGAACTATGGCTACACCTTC. Amino acids: CASSPGNYGYTF. The chain joins TRBV14 to TRBJ1-2; tentative D call: TRBD1 (5 bases). The V gene lost 4 bases and the J gene lost 2 bases, with 5 bases spanning the gap. Germline values: CDR1 SGHDN, CDR2 FVKESK. The CDR3 sequence is 12 residues long. Full variable domain (outside the CDR3, taken from reference TRBV14 and TRBJ1-2): EAGVTQFPSHSVIEKGQTVTLRCDPISGHDNLYWYRRVMGKEIKFLLHFVKESKQDESGMPNNRFLAERTGGTYSTLKVQPAELEDSGVYFCASSPGNYGYTFGSGTRLTVV.

This chain connects TRBV6-5 to TRBJ1-1; D is ambiguous. The V and J ends lost 10 bases and 7 bases respectively, with 13 bases between them. Germline V gives CDR1 MNHEY, CDR2 SVGAGI. The CDR3 totals 11 residues. The chain's CDR3 is CATLRGVEAFF. In DNA, the CDR3 is TGTGCCACCCTCCGCGGGGTTGAAGCTTTCTTT.

The CDR3, as DNA: TGTGCCAGCAGTACGAATAGAGGCAAAAACATTCAGTACTTC. Protein product: CASSTNRGKNIQYF. The chain joins TRBV7-2 to TRBJ2-4, with unresolved D. Germline CDR1 reads SGHTA; CDR2 reads FQGNSA. The CDR3 is made up of 14 amino acids. With 6 bases removed from V and 3 bases from J, the gap between germline ends came to 12 bases.

The chain combines TRBV18 with TRBJ2-5; D uncertain. CDR1 and CDR2 from the germline V gene are KGHSH and LQKENI. V was shortened by 1 base and J by 0 bases, with 9 bases between the two germline ends. This CDR3 is built from 15 residues. The CDR3 coding sequence is TGTGCCAGCTCACCACGAGGCCTTAACCAAGAGACCCAGTACTTC. It specifies CASSPRGLNQETQYF.